This T cell receptor beta chain was identified during a study of CD8 T cells in ankylosing spondylitis. 5'-RACE, quantitative and with molecular barcodes, yielded the TCR beta libraries. TCRdb called the 5' RACE reads again in MiXCR, with one record for every CDR3 protein. The profile shows hundreds of thousands of distinct CDR3 sequences, 7.5% to 9% of them singletons. The table lists this clonotype with many counts. The target antigen is unknown. Findings and caveats of the study: The study looked at matched synovial fluid samples from ankylosing spondylitis patients. Disease-linked clones were reported to be significantly enriched there. A TCR beta motif of several highly homologous variants seemed to mark ankylosing spondylitis blood.

Germline CDR1 is ENHRY and CDR2 is SYGVKD. The V end lost 4 bases, the J end lost 10 bases, and 16 bases lay between the germline ends. This CDR3 is 13 amino acids long. The TCR was taken from a male donor with ankylosing spondylitis or in good health (not recorded which). This chain links TRBV10-3 with TRBJ1-1; unclear D gene. The specimen sequenced was blood, either unsorted or a sorted T cell fraction (not recorded which). The DNA of the CDR3 is TGTGCCATCAGTGTAGAGCGCCCAAGTGTAGCTTTCTTT. This translates into CAISVERPSVAFF.